These T cell receptor beta chains were read from a single sample in a study of blood T cell repertoires in COVID-19. Clones were sequenced by immunoSEQ multiplex PCR, and TCRdb holds only the in-frame ones, with some missing. Of a few hundred thousand clones detected, around 88% appear once; the ten largest clones hold approximately 12%. Sequencing was carried out using peripheral blood. These receptors all come from a woman aged 50 to 60 with COVID-19, enrolled during active disease. Each CDR3 is given with its conserved first and last residue. D genes are given only for firm matches. Some rows have no size entry. The others give once, few or many, or a class for an expanded clone.

v_gene: TRBV9
j_gene: TRBJ1-6
abundance: many
d_gene: -
CDR3aa: CASSTTWGLTTPLHF
CDR3nt: TGTGCCAGCAGCACAACATGGGGCCTAACGACACCCCTCCACTTT

v_gene: TRBV7-2
j_gene: TRBJ2-2
abundance: -
d_gene: TRBD1
CDR3aa: CASSLKTGGTGELFF
CDR3nt: TGTGCCAGCAGCTTAAAAACAGGGGGAACCGGGGAGCTGTTTTTT

v_gene: TRBV6-5
j_gene: TRBJ1-2
abundance: once
d_gene: -
CDR3aa: CASTPGRRGYGYTF
CDR3nt: TGTGCCAGCACCCCGGGTCGCAGAGGCTATGGCTACACCTTC

v_gene: TRBV28
j_gene: TRBJ1-3
abundance: -
d_gene: -
CDR3aa: CASSSLAGAGNTIYF
CDR3nt: TGTGCCAGCAGTTCCCTGGCGGGGGCTGGAAACACCATATATTTT

v_gene: TRBV19
j_gene: TRBJ1-4
abundance: once
d_gene: TRBD1
CDR3aa: CASSPSRGYNEKLFF
CDR3nt: TGTGCCAGTAGCCCCTCCAGGGGGTATAATGAAAAACTGTTTTTT

v_gene: TRBV5-6
j_gene: TRBJ1-2
abundance: -
d_gene: TRBD1
CDR3aa: CASSSTGSNYGYTF
CDR3nt: TGTGCCAGCAGCTCGACAGGGAGTAACTATGGCTACACCTTC

v_gene: TRBV25-1
j_gene: TRBJ1-2
abundance: -
d_gene: TRBD1
CDR3aa: CASSESGDRATLYGYTF
CDR3nt: TGTGCCAGCAGTGAATCTGGGGACAGGGCCACCCTCTATGGCTACACCTTC

v_gene: TRBV20-1
j_gene: TRBJ2-1
abundance: -
d_gene: -
CDR3aa: CSAQKGDRQFF
CDR3nt: TGCAGTGCTCAGAAGGGAGACCGGCAGTTCTTC

v_gene: TRBV5-1
j_gene: TRBJ2-4
abundance: once
d_gene: -
CDR3aa: CASSFVGQSKNIQYF
CDR3nt: TGCGCCAGCAGCTTTGTAGGACAGAGCAAAAACATTCAGTACTTC

v_gene: TRBV5-1
j_gene: TRBJ2-1
abundance: -
d_gene: TRBD2
CDR3aa: CASSLALAGNEQFF
CDR3nt: TGCGCCAGCAGCTTGGCGCTAGCGGGGAATGAGCAGTTCTTC

v_gene: TRBV19
j_gene: TRBJ1-5
abundance: -
d_gene: -
CDR3aa: CASSWGHQPQHF
CDR3nt: TGTGCCAGTAGTTGGGGGCATCAGCCCCAGCATTTT

v_gene: TRBV21-1
j_gene: TRBJ2-5
abundance: once
d_gene: -
CDR3aa: CASTLPLGLAGLKGETQYF
CDR3nt: TGTGCCAGCACCCTCCCCTTAGGGCTAGCGGGACTCAAAGGGGAGACCCAGTACTTC

v_gene: TRBV3-1/TRBV3-2
j_gene: TRBJ2-1
abundance: -
d_gene: TRBD2
CDR3aa: CASSQDGPGAGGPQFF
CDR3nt: TGTGCCAGCAGCCAAGATGGCCCGGGCGCGGGGGGGCCGCAGTTCTTC

v_gene: TRBV6-1
j_gene: TRBJ1-2
abundance: once
d_gene: -
CDR3aa: CASSDRDSDGYTF
CDR3nt: TGTGCCAGCAGTGACAGGGATTCGGATGGCTACACCTTC

v_gene: TRBV6-5
j_gene: TRBJ1-1
abundance: -
d_gene: TRBD1
CDR3aa: CASRLQGDTEAFF
CDR3nt: TGTGCCAGCAGATTACAGGGGGACACTGAAGCTTTCTTT

v_gene: TRBV2
j_gene: TRBJ1-2
abundance: -
d_gene: -
CDR3aa: CASSVGLTVGGYTF
CDR3nt: TGTGCCAGCAGCGTTGGACTGACCGTAGGTGGCTACACCTTC

v_gene: TRBV4-2
j_gene: TRBJ1-2
abundance: -
d_gene: -
CDR3aa: CASSQGKGYGYTF
CDR3nt: TGTGCCAGCAGCCAAGGCAAGGGGTACGGCTACACCTTC

v_gene: TRBV6-5
j_gene: TRBJ2-6
abundance: -
d_gene: -
CDR3aa: CASSYPPGVGANVLTF
CDR3nt: TGTGCCAGCAGTTACCCCCCGGGGGTCGGGGCCAACGTCCTGACTTTC

v_gene: TRBV5-1
j_gene: TRBJ2-7
abundance: -
d_gene: -
CDR3aa: CASSPTGLERFDQYF
CDR3nt: TGCGCCAGCAGCCCGACAGGCCTCGAGCGGTTCGACCAGTACTTC

v_gene: TRBV19
j_gene: TRBJ1-6
abundance: -
d_gene: TRBD1
CDR3aa: CASRDRGKSPLHF
CDR3nt: TGTGCCAGTAGGGACAGGGGGAAGTCACCCCTCCACTTT

v_gene: TRBV27
j_gene: TRBJ2-3
abundance: -
d_gene: TRBD2
CDR3aa: CASSKRVSGGADTQYF
CDR3nt: TGTGCCAGCAGCAAACGAGTTAGCGGGGGGGCAGATACGCAGTATTTT

v_gene: TRBV28
j_gene: TRBJ1-1
abundance: -
d_gene: -
CDR3aa: CATTPGQGARPSTEAFF
CDR3nt: TGTGCCACCACCCCGGGACAAGGGGCGCGGCCCTCAACTGAAGCTTTCTTT

v_gene: TRBV7-3
j_gene: TRBJ2-2
abundance: -
d_gene: -
CDR3aa: CASSSTPGAAGELFF
CDR3nt: TGTGCCAGCAGCTCCACACCGGGTGCGGCCGGGGAGCTGTTTTTT

v_gene: TRBV29-1
j_gene: TRBJ2-2
abundance: -
d_gene: TRBD2
CDR3aa: CSGTLAGAYGELFF
CDR3nt: TGCAGCGGGACTTTAGCGGGGGCTTACGGGGAGCTGTTTTTT

v_gene: TRBV7-9
j_gene: TRBJ1-4
abundance: -
d_gene: -
CDR3aa: CASSFQGTNEKLFF
CDR3nt: TGTGCCAGCAGCTTTCAGGGGACTAATGAAAAACTGTTTTTT

v_gene: TRBV27
j_gene: TRBJ2-2
abundance: -
d_gene: -
CDR3aa: CASSLRQNTGELFF
CDR3nt: TGTGCCAGCAGTTTGCGACAGAACACCGGGGAGCTGTTTTTT

v_gene: TRBV2
j_gene: TRBJ2-1
abundance: -
d_gene: TRBD1
CDR3aa: CASHRGRWDEQFF
CDR3nt: TGTGCCAGCCACAGGGGGCGTTGGGATGAGCAGTTCTTC

v_gene: TRBV5-1
j_gene: TRBJ2-2
abundance: -
d_gene: TRBD1
CDR3aa: CASSKDRGATGELFF
CDR3nt: TGCGCCAGCAGCAAGGACAGGGGCGCGACCGGGGAGCTGTTTTTT

v_gene: TRBV7-6
j_gene: TRBJ2-7
abundance: -
d_gene: TRBD2
CDR3aa: CASGPSGVHEQYF
CDR3nt: TGTGCCAGCGGGCCTAGCGGGGTACACGAGCAGTACTTC